What follows are 4 T cell receptor beta chains derived from one specimen sequenced in a study of shared clonotypes between healthy human individuals (dated by TCRdb to 2020 to 2022). Libraries came from the immunoSEQ multiplex PCR assay. This immuneACCESS table, as held by TCRdb, lists in-frame sequences with V and J called but not all clones. Of the missing ones, under half trace to an unresolved V gene in checked studies; the others have no known cause. This sample is represented by some 490,000 clones; more than 75% of them were singletons. About 12% of the sample rests with the top ten. Sequencing was done on a sample of PBMCs. The receptors were gathered from a middle-aged woman in good health. Some clones in this sample may be carry-over from other donors' samples.

This clone was found a few times. V gene TRBV5-1 combines with J gene TRBJ2-2; 9 nucleotides align to TRBD2. With 0 bases clipped from V and 4 bases from J, the junction kept 4 bases outside the gene matches. The CDR3 covers 16 residues. Germline assignment: CDR1 SGHRS and CDR2 YFSETQ. The CDR3 DNA is TGCGCCAGCAGCTTGGGAACTAGCGGGCTCACCGGGGAGCTGTTTTTT. Translated: CASSLGTSGLTGELFF.

This clone was counted many times. This rearrangement joins TRBV27 to TRBJ2-7, with 9 bases lining up with TRBD2. Per germline, CDR1 MNHEY and CDR2 SMNVEV (reference sequence). The V and J ends lost 4 bases and 3 bases, in that order; junction bases with no gene match: 7. CDR3 length equals 15 residues. CDR3 protein: CASSSKGTSNYEQYF. The CDR3 nucleotides are TGTGCCAGCAGTTCCAAAGGGACTAGCAACTACGAGCAGTACTTC.

V gene TRBV5-1 combines with J gene TRBJ1-4, with no clear D. From germline, CDR1 is SGHRS and CDR2 YFSETQ. Trimming took off 0 bases at V and 7 bases at J, with 16 bases between the two ends. CDR3 length: 16 amino acids. CDR3: CASSLEQVGFGEKLFF. The DNA of the CDR3 is TGCGCCAGCAGCTTGGAGCAGGTCGGGTTTGGTGAAAAACTGTTTTTT.

This clone was seen more than once but under ten times. The chain couples TRBV4-3 to TRBJ2-1; D ambiguous. V gave up 4 bases and J gave up 6 bases, with 13 bases separating them. The CDR3 covers 14 residues. Germline CDR1 LGHNA, CDR2 YSLEER. The CDR3 nucleotides are TGCGCCAGCAGCCTACAGTCCGCGAGCAATGAGCAGTTCTTC. It specifies CASSLQSASNEQFF.